The clone carrying this T cell receptor (beta chain) occurred many times. The authors prepared the TCRbeta library with unique molecular identifiers. One entry per CDR3 protein, called by TCRdb with MiXCR from the PCR reads. The table includes 150,000 to 250,000 distinct CDR3 sequences, around 5.9% detected once. These data come from a study of T-cell reconstitution after alpha-beta-depleted transplantation in children. This clonotype was obtained from a girl under three years old with combined immunodeficiency, due to receive a stem cell transplant. The sample here was PBMCs, taken before TCRalphabeta/CD19-depleted stem cell transplant.

CDR3 residues: CATSALRDTDTQYF. The CDR3 DNA reads TGTGCCACCAGTGCCCTCCGGGACACAGATACGCAGTATTTT. The chain has TRBV24-1 and TRBJ2-3; possibly TRBD2 for D (5 bases). The CDR3 consists of 14 residues. V gave up 5 bases and J gave up 2 bases, with 10 bases separating them. Germline lookup yields CDR1 KGHDR and CDR2 SFDVKD.